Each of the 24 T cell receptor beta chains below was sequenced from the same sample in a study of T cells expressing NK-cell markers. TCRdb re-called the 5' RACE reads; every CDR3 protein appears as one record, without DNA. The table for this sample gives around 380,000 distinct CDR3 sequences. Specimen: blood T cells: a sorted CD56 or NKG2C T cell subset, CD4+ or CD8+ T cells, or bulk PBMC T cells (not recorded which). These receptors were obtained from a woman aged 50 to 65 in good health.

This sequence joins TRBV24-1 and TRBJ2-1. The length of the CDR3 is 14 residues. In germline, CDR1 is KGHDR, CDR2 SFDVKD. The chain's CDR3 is CATRSTGAYNEQFF.

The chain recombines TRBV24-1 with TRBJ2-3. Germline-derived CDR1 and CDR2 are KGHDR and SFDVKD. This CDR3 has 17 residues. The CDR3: CATSEFLRTEGTDTQYF.

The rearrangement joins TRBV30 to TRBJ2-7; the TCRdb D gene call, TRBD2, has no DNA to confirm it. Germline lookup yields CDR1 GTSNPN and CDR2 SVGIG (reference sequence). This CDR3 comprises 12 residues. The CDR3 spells CAWSVPAGKQYF.

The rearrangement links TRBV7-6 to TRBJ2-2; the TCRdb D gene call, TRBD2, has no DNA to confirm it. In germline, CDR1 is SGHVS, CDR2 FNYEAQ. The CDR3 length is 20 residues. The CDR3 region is CASSLALGLAERANTGELFF. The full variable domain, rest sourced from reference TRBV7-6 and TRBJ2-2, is GAGVSQSPRYKVTKRGQDVALRCDPISGHVSLYWYRQALGQGPEFLTYFNYEAQQDKSGLPNDRFSAERPEGSISTLTIQRTEQRDSAMYRCASSLALGLAERANTGELFFGEGSRLTVL.

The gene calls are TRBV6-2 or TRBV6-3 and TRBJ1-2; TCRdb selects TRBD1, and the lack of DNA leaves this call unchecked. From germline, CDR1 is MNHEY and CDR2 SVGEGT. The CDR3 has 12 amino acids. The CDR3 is CASSYFPGGYTF.

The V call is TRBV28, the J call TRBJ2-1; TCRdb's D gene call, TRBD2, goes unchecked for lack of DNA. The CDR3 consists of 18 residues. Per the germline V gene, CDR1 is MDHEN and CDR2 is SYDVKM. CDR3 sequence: CASSLVSWSSGSYNEQFF.

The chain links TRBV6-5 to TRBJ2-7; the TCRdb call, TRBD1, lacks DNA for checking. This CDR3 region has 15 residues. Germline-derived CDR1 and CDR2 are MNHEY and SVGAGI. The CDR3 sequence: CASGLTGGLNYEQYF.

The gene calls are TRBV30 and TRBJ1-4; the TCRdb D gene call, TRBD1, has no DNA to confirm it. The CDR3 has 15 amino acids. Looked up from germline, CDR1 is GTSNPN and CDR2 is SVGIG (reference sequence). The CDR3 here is CAWSVPGQIREKLFF.

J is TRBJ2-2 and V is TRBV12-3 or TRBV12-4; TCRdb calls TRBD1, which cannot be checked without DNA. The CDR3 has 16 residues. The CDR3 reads CASSLTTPINTGELFF.

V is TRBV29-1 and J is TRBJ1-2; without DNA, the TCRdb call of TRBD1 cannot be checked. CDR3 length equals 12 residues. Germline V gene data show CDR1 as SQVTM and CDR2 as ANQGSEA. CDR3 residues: CSVRRGPHGYTF.

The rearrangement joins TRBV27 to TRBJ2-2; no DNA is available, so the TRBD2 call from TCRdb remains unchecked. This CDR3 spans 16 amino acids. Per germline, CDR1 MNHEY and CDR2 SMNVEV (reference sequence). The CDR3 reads CASSLFSGDYTGELFF.

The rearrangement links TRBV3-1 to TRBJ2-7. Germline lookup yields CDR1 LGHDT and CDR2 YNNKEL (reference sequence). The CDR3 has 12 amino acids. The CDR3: CASSQGTYEQYF.

CDR3 in amino acids: CASRKLYAYNEQFF. The chain has TRBV11-3 and TRBJ2-1. The CDR3 covers 14 residues. Germline CDR1 SGHNT, CDR2 YENEEA.

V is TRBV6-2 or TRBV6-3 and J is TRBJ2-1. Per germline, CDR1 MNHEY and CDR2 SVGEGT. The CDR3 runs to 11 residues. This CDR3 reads CASSIGSEQFF.

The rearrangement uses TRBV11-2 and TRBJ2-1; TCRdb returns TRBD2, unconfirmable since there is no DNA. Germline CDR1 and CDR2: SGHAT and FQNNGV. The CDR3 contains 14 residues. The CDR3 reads CASTSGLAVYEQFF. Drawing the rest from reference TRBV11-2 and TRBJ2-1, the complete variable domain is EAGVAQSPRYKIIEKRQSVAFWCNPISGHATLYWYQQILGQGPKLLIQFQNNGVVDDSQLPKDRFSAERLKGVDSTLKIQPAKLEDSAVYLCASTSGLAVYEQFFGPGTRLTVL.

The CDR3 region is CASSQDGRTDTQYF. The gene calls are TRBV4-1 and TRBJ2-3. The V gene's germline CDR1 is MGHRA and CDR2 YSYEKL. CDR3 length equals 14 residues.

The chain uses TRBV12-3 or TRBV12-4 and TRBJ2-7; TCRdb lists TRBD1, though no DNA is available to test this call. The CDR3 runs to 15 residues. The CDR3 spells CASTPGTGGRHEQYF.

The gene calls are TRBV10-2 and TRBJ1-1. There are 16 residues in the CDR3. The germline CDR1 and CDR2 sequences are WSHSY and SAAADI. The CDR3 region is CASSHRFSVRNTEAFF.

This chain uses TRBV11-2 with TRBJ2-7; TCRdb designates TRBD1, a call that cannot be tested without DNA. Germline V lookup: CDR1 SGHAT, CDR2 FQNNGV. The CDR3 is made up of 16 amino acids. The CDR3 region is CASSLDFGTAALEQYF.

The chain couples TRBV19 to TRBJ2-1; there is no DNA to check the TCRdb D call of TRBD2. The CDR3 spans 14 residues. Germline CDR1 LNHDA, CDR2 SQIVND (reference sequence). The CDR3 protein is CASIGRGLYNEQFF.

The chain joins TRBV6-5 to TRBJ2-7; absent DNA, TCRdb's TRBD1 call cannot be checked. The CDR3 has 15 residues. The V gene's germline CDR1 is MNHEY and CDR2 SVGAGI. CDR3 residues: CASRIRGGSSYEQYF.

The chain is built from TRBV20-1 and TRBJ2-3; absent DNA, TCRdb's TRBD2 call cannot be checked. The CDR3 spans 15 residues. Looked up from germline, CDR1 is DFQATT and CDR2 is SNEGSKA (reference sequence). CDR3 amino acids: CSARVATLSTDTQYF.

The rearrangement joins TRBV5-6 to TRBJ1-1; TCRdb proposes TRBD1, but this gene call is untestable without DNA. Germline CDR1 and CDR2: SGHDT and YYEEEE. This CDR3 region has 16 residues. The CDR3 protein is CASSPAGRQGGTEAFF.

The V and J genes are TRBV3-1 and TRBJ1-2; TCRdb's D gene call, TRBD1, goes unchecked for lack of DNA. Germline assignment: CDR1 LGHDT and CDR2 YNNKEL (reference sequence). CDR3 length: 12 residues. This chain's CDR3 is CASSYGAAGYTF.